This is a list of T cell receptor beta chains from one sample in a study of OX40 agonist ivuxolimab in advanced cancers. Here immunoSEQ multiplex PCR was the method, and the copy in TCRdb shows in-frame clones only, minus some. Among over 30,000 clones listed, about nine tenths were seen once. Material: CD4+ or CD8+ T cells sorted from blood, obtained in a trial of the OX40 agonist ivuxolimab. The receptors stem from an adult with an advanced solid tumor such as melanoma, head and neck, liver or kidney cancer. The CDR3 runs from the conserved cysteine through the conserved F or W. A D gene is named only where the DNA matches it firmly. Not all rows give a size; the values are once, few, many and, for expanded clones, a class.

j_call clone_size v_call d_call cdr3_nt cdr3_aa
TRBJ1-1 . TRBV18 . TGTGCCAGCTCACCGCGGGAGGGTAACACTGAAGCTTTCTTT CASSPREGNTEAFF
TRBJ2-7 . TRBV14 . TGTGCCAGCAGCCAACGGTCGGGACAGGGGCGACTAGCGGGCTACGAGCAGTACTTC CASSQRSGQGRLAGYEQYF
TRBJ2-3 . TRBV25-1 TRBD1 TGTGCCAGCAATGGACAGGGAGAAGATACGCAGTATTTT CASNGQGEDTQYF
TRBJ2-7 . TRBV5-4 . TGTGCCAGCAGCCCAGGGACGGTGTCCTACGAGCAGTACTTC CASSPGTVSYEQYF
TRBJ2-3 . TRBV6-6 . TGTGCCAGCAGTTCTTACAGGGCAGATACGCAGTATTTT CASSSYRADTQYF
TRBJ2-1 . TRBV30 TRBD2 TGTGCCTGGAGTAGGGGACTAGCCCCCAATGAGCAGTTCTTC CAWSRGLAPNEQFF
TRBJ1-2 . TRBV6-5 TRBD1 TGTGCCAGCAGCGTGACAGGGGGCGTAGGTGGCTACACCTTC CASSVTGGVGGYTF
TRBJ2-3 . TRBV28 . TGTGCCAGCAATGTGGGAGCAGATACGCAGTATTTT CASNVGADTQYF
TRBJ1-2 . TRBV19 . TGTGCCAGTAGTATTGGGACGGACTATGGCTACACCTTC CASSIGTDYGYTF
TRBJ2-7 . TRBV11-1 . TGTGCCAGCAGCTGGGGCACAACTACCTACGAGCAGTACTTC CASSWGTTTYEQYF
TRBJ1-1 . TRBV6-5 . TGTGCCAGCAGTTACTCGAGGGGCGGGGGAGAAGCTTTCTTT CASSYSRGGGEAFF
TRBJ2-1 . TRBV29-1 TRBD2 TGCAGCGTCCGAATTAGCGGGAGGCCCTACAATGAGCAGTTCTTC CSVRISGRPYNEQFF
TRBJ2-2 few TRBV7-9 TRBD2 TGTGCCAGCAGCCCCGGATCGCGGGAGTTTAACACCGGGGAGCTGTTTTTT CASSPGSREFNTGELFF
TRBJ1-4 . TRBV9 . TGTGCCAGCAGCGTCGGGGGCCCCGGACGTGAAAAACTGTTTTTT CASSVGGPGREKLFF
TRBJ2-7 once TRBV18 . TGTGCCAGCTCACCGACACGGGCGGCCTACGAGCAGTACTTC CASSPTRAAYEQYF
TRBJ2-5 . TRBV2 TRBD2 TGTGCCAGCAGTGCGTTAGCGGGAGAGGCAGGGACCCAGTACTTC CASSALAGEAGTQYF
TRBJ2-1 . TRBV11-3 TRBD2 TGTGCCAGCAGCTTAGGAAGATTAGCGGGAGGTAATGAGCAGTTCTTC CASSLGRLAGGNEQFF
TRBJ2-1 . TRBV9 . TGTGCCAGCAGCGTAGATCCCGCGTCTCATGAGCAGTTCTTC CASSVDPASHEQFF
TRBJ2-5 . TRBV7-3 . TGTGCCAGCAGCTGGTCGGGGCAAGAGACCCAGTACTTC CASSWSGQETQYF
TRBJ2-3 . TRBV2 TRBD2 TGTGCCAGCAACCAACTAGGGCGGGGGGGCGGAGATACGCAGTATTTT CASNQLGRGGGDTQYF
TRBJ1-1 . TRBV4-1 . TGCGCCAGCAGCCTAACGACAATTCCCGGGGCGAACACTGAAGCTTTCTTT CASSLTTIPGANTEAFF
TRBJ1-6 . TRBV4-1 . TGCGCCAGCAGCCAAGAGGAAGGGGCCCTTAGCTCCTATAATTCACCCCTCCACTTT CASSQEEGALSSYNSPLHF
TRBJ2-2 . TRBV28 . TGTGCCAGCAGTTCCGGAGAGACGAACACCGGGGAGCTGTTTTTT CASSSGETNTGELFF
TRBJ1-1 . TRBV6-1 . TGTGCCAGCAGTGAAGTTCGCGACACTGAAGCTTTCTTT CASSEVRDTEAFF
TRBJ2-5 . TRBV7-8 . TGTGCCAGCAGCTTTTCCGAGACCCGGTACTTC CASSFSETRYF
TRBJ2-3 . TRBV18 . TGTGCCAGCTCACCCAATCCTTACTCGGATACGCAGTATTTT CASSPNPYSDTQYF
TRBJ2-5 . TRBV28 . TGTGCCAGCAGCGCCAGAGCAGGGCCCCGAAGTCGTAGGACCCAGTACTTC CASSARAGPRSRRTQYF
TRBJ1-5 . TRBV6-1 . TGTGCCAGCAGTAGGACCGTAACAGATCAGCCCCAGCATTTT CASSRTVTDQPQHF
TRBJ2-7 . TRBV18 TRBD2 TGTGCCAGCTCACCCCCGGTCCTAGCGGGAGCCTACGAGCAGTACTTC CASSPPVLAGAYEQYF
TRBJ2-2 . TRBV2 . TGTGCCAGCAGTGTAAACGGGAACACCGGGGAGCTGTTTTTT CASSVNGNTGELFF
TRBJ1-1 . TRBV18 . TGTGCCAGCTCACCATCTGCGGCTAACACTGAAGCTTTCTTT CASSPSAANTEAFF
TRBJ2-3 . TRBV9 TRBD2 TGTGCCAGCAGCGTAAATTTTGGGAGCGGGACGGGAGCTACGCAGTATTTT CASSVNFGSGTGATQYF
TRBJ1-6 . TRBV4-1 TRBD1 TGCGCCAGCAGCCAACAAGCGACAGGGTATAATTCACCCCTCCACTTT CASSQQATGYNSPLHF
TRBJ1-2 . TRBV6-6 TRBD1 TGTGCCAGCAGTTACGCTGCGGACAGGAACTATGGCTACACCTTC CASSYAADRNYGYTF
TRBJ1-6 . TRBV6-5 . TGTGCCAGCAGTTACTCGAGGCACTTTAATTCACCCCTCCACTTT CASSYSRHFNSPLHF
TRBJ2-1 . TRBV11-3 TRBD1 TGTGCCAGCAGCTTAGGACAGGGGTATACCTACAATGAGCAGTTCTTC CASSLGQGYTYNEQFF
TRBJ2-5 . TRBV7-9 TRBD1 TGTGCCAGCAGCTCAGAGGCAGGGGGCTGGGAGACCCAGTACTTC CASSSEAGGWETQYF
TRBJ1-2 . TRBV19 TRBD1 TGTGCCAGTAGTGACCAACAGGGGGCGATGGACGCCTACACCTTC CASSDQQGAMDAYTF
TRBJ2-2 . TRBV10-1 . TGCGCCAGCAGTGAGTCGGGGGCCGGGGAGCTGTTTTTT CASSESGAGELFF
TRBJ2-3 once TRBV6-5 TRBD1 TGTGCCAGCAGCTCCGGGACAGTGAGCACAGATACGCAGTATTTT CASSSGTVSTDTQYF